This T cell receptor beta chain was observed in a study of blood T cells in healthy people across ages. This CDR3 has 13 amino acids. Germline CDR1 is DFQATT and CDR2 is SNEGSKA (reference sequence). After removal of 4 bases from V and 5 bases from J, the junction contained 5 bases not matched to a gene. Comments on this clonotype: Its target is not known.

Broader study findings: Observed TCR beta diversity per million T cells went down as age went up. This fall followed a roughly linear course with age. Researchers judged that diversity estimates from one million T cells fell short of true values. TCR beta diversity tracked closely with naive T cell percentage.

PBMCs numbering at least 6.5 million were isolated per sample. Together with a sample-barcoded 5' primer, a J-beta primer mix was included in a second PCR lasting about 6 to 11 cycles. One entry per CDR3 protein, called by TCRdb with MiXCR from the 5' RACE reads. The data contain some 800,000 distinct CDR3 sequences, around 42% of them singletons. Sequencing input: blood. This clonotype originated in a man aged 60 to 75 in good health. The chain has TRBV20-1 and TRBJ2-5; 9 nucleotides agree with TRBD1. In DNA, the CDR3 is TGCAGTGCTAAAACAGGGGGCTGGGAGACCCAGTACTTC. The encoded protein is CSAKTGGWETQYF.